The clone carrying this T cell receptor (beta chain) was seen more than once but under ten times. Its matching antigen is unknown. The data were obtained in a study of cytomegalovirus exposure and HLA in healthy donors. The PCR was carried out with 60 Vbeta primers and 13 Jbeta primers. Libraries were prepared by immunoSEQ multiplex PCR; TCRdb keeps only in-frame clonotypes and omits some of them. The sample lists about 220,000 clones; approximately 79% were seen once. Study findings and constraints: Sequencing had likely introduced a cluster of highly shared sequence variants as an artifact. Later on, an analysis tied some 17,000 TCR beta sequences to HLA alleles at 0.05 false discovery rate. In vitro checks showed that a few CMV-associated chains really do target CMV antigens. Cytomegalovirus association was listed for around 180 TCR beta chains.

CDR1 and CDR2 from the germline V gene are SGHTA and FQGNSA. The CDR3 consists of 14 residues. V dropped 1 base and J dropped 6; count of bases not matched to a gene: 4. The chain employs TRBV7-2 and TRBJ1-1; 8 bases fit TRBD1. The receptor was isolated from a male donor in good health and CMV-seronegative. Sequenced material: PBMCs. The CDR3 region has the DNA TGTGCCAGCAGCTTAGAGCGGACAGGGCCTGAAGCTTTCTTT. It specifies CASSLERTGPEAFF.